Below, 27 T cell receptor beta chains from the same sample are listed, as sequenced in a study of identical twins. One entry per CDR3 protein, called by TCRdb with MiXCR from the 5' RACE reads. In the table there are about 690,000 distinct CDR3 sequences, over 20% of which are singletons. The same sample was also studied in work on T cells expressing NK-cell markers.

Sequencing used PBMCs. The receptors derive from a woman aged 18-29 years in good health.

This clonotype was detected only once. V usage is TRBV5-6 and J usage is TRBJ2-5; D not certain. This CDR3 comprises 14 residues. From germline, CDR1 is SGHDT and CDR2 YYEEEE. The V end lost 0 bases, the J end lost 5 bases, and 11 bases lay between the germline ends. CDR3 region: CASSLGYVRETQYF. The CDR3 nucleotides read TGTGCCAGCAGCTTGGGGTATGTCCGTGAGACCCAGTACTTC.

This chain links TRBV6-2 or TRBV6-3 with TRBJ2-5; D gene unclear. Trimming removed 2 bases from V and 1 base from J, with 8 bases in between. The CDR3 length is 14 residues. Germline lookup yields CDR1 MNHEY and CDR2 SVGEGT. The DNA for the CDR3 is TGTGCCAGCAGTTACAGCGACCCCCAAGAGACCCAGTACTTC. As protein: CASSYSDPQETQYF.

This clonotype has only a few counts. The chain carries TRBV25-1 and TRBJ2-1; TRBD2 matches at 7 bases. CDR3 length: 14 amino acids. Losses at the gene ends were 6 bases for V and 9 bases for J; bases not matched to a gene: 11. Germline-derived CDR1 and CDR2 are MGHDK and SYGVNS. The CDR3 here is CASSGMTGTTEQFF. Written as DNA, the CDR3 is TGTGCCAGCAGCGGTATGACCGGGACTACTGAGCAGTTCTTC.

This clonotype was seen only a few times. For the CDR3, the DNA is TGCGCCAGCAGCTTGGAGGGGGGACCCCTCCACTTT. Protein product: CASSLEGGPLHF. This chain joins TRBV5-1 and TRBJ1-6; tentatively, D is TRBD1 (6 bases). CDR1 and CDR2 from the germline V gene are SGHRS and YFSETQ. The CDR3 is made up of 12 amino acids. V lost 0 bases to trimming and J lost 12 bases, with 7 bases between them.

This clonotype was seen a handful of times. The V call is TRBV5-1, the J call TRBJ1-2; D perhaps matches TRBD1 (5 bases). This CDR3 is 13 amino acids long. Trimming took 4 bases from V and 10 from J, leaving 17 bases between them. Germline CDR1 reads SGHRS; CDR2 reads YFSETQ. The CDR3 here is CASSGRDRNFYTF. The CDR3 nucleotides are TGCGCCAGCAGCGGCCGGGACCGCAACTTCTACACCTTC.

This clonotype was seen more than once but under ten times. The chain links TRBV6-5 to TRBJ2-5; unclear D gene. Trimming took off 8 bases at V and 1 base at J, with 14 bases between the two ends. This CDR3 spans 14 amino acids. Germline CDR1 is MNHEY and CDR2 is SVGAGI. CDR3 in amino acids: CASVDRAVQETQYF. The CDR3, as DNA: TGTGCCAGCGTTGATCGGGCAGTCCAAGAGACCCAGTACTTC.

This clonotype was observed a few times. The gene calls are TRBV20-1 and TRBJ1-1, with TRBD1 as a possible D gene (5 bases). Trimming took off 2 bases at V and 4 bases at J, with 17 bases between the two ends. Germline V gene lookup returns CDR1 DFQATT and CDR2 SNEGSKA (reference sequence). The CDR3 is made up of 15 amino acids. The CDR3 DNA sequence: TGCAGTGCTAGACGAAGCGGAAGGGGTAGCACTGAAGCTTTCTTT. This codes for CSARRSGRGSTEAFF.

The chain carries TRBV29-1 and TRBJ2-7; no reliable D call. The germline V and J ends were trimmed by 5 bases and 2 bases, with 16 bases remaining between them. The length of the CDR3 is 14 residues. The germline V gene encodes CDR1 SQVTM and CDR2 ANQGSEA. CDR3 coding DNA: TGCAGCGTTCGTCCAGAATATTACCCCTACGAGCAGTACTTC. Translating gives CSVRPEYYPYEQYF.

CDR3 amino acids: CASSLDSGLYEQYF. The DNA of the CDR3 is TGCGCCAGCAGCTTGGATTCGGGGCTCTACGAGCAGTACTTC. The chain carries TRBV5-1 and TRBJ2-7; TRBD1 or TRBD2 may be the D gene (5 bases each). The CDR3 runs 14 residues. V was clipped by 0 bases and J by 3 bases, with 10 bases between them. Per germline, CDR1 SGHRS and CDR2 YFSETQ. The whole variable domain, filled in from reference TRBV5-1 and TRBJ2-7, reads KAGVTQTPRYLIKTRGQQVTLSCSPISGHRSVSWYQQTPGQGLQFLFEYFSETQRNKGNFPGRFSGRQFSNSRSEMNVSTLELGDSALYLCASSLDSGLYEQYFGPGTRLTVT.

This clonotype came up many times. The CDR3 reads CASSLEGAGANVLTF. Written as DNA, the CDR3 is TGTGCCAGCAGTTTGGAAGGCGCTGGGGCCAACGTCCTGACTTTC. The chain combines TRBV12-3 or TRBV12-4 with TRBJ2-6, with D hard to call. This CDR3 is 15 amino acids long. V lost 3 bases to trimming and J lost 2 bases, with 8 bases between them.

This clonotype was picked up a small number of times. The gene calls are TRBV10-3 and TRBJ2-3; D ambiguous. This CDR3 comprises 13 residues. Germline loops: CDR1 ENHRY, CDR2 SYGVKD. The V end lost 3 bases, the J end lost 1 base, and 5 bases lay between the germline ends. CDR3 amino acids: CAISDDGTDTQYF. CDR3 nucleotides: TGTGCCATCAGTGACGACGGCACAGATACGCAGTATTTT.

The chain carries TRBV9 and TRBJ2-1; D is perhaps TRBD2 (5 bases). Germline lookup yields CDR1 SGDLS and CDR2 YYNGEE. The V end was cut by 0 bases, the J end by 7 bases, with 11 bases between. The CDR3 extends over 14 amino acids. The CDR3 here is CASSVEPSGNEQFF. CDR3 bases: TGTGCCAGCAGCGTAGAACCCAGCGGTAATGAGCAGTTCTTC.

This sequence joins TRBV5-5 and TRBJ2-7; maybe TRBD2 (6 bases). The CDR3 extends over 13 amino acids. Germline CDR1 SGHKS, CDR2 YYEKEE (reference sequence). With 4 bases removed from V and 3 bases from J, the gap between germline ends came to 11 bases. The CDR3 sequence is CASSRPGGYEQYF. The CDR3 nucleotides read TGTGCCAGCAGCAGACCCGGGGGCTACGAGCAGTACTTC.

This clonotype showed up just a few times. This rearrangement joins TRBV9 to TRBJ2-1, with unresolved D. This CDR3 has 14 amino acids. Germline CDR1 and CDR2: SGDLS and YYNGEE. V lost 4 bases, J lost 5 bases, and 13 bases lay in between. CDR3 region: CASSPPNGNNEQFF. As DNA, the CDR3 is TGTGCCAGCAGCCCACCGAACGGAAACAATGAGCAGTTCTTC. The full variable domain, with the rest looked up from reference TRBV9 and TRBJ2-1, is DSGVTQTPKHLITATGQRVTLRCSPRSGDLSVYWYQQSLDQGLQFLIQYYNGEERAKGNILERFSAQQFPDLHSELNLSSLELGDSALYFCASSPPNGNNEQFFGPGTRLTVL.

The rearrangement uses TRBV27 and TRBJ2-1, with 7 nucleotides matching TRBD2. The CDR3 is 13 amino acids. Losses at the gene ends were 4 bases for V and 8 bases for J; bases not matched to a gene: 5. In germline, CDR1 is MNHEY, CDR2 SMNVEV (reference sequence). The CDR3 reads CASSWRERYEQFF. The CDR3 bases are TGTGCCAGCAGTTGGCGGGAGAGGTATGAGCAGTTCTTC.

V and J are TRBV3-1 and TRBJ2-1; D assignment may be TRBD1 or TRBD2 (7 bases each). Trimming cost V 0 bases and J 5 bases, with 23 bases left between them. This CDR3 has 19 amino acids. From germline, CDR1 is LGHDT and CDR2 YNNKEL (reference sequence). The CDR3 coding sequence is TGTGCCAGCAGCCAAGAAGGGGGCGGAGCGGGGAGTATTAACAATGAGCAGTTCTTC. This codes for CASSQEGGGAGSINNEQFF.

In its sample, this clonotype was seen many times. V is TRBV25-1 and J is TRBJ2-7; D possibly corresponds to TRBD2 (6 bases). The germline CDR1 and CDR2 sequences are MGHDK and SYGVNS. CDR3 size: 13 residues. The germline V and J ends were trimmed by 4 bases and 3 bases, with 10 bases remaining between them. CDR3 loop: CASSVAGNYEQYF. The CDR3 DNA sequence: TGTGCCAGCAGTGTCGCGGGGAACTACGAGCAGTACTTC.

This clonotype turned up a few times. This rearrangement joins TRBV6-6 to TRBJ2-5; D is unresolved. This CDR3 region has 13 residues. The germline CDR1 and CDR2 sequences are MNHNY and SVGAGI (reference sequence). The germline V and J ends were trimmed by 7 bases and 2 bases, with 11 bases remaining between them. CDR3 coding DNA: TGTGCCAGCACTCAACTCAGACAAGAGACCCAGTACTTC. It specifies CASTQLRQETQYF.

CDR3 protein: CSARPTGVIETQYF. As DNA, the CDR3 is TGCAGTGCCCGGCCGACGGGAGTCATCGAGACCCAGTACTTC. This chain joins TRBV20-1 and TRBJ2-5, with D perhaps TRBD2 (6 bases). The V gene lost 6 bases and the J gene lost 5 bases, with 19 bases spanning the gap. Germline loops: CDR1 DFQATT, CDR2 SNEGSKA (reference sequence). The CDR3 loop spans 14 amino acids.

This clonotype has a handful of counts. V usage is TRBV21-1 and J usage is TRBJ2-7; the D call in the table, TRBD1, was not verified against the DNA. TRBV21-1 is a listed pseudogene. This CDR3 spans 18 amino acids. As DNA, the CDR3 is TGTGCCAGCAGCCATGCGCGCACAGGGTCAAGGCCTTCCTTCGAGCAGTACTTC. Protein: CASSHARTGSRPSFEQYF.

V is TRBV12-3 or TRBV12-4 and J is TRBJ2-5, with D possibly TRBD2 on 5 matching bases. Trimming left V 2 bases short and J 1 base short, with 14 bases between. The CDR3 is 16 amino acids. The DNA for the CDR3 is TGTGCCAGCAGTTTAAACCCGGAGGCCCCCCAAGAGACCCAGTACTTC. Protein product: CASSLNPEAPQETQYF.

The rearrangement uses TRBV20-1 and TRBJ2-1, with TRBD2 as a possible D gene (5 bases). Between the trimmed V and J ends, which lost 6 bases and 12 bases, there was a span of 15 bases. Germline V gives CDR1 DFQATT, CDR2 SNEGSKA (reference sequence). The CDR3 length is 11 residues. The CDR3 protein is CSAPVGGRQFF. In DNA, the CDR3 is TGCAGTGCACCAGTAGGAGGAAGGCAGTTCTTC.

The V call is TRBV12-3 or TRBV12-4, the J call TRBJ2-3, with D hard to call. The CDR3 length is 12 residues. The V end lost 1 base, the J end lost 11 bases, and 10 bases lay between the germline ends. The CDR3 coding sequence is TGTGCCAGCAGTTTAGTTGGTATGGAGCAGTATTTT. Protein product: CASSLVGMEQYF.

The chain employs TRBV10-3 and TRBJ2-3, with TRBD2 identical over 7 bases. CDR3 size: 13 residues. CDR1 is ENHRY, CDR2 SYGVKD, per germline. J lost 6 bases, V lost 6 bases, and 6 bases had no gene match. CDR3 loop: CAIRRLATDTQYF. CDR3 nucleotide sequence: TGTGCCATCAGGCGACTAGCAACGGATACGCAGTATTTT.

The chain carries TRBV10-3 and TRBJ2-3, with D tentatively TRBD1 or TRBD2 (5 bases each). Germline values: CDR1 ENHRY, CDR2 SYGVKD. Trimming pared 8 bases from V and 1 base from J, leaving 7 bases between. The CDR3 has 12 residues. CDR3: CAIRGGTDTQYF. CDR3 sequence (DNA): TGTGCCATCCGGGGCGGCACAGATACGCAGTATTTT.

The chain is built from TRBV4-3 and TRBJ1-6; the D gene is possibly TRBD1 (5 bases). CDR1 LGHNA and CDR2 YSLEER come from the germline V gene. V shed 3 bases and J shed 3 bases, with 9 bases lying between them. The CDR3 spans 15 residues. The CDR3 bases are TGCGCCAGCAGCCATCGTGACAGCTATAATTCACCCCTCCACTTT. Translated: CASSHRDSYNSPLHF.

The CDR3 sequence is CSAKGGGQVIQYF. The CDR3 nucleotides read TGCAGTGCTAAAGGCGGGGGGCAGGTCATTCAGTACTTC. The V gene is TRBV20-1, the J gene TRBJ2-4, with TRBD2 matching over 8 bases. Germline V gene lookup returns CDR1 DFQATT and CDR2 SNEGSKA (reference sequence). This CDR3 spans 13 amino acids. With V trimmed by 4 bases and J by 9 bases, 8 bases remained unmatched.